This paragraph reports one T cell receptor (beta chain). V lost 4 bases, J lost 8 bases, and 7 bases stayed unmatched. CDR1 SGHNT and CDR2 YYREEE come from the germline V gene (reference sequence). The CDR3 is 13 amino acids. Method: immunoSEQ multiplex PCR; TCRdb's copy keeps in-frame clones and lacks some. The table records some 180,000 clones, roughly 91% of them present only once. The data stem from a study of T cell responses to AZD1222 COVID-19 vaccine. This chain joins TRBV5-4 and TRBJ1-2, with 8 bases fitting TRBD1. This sequence originates from an adult who received the AZD1222 COVID-19 vaccine. The specimen was peripheral blood, collected 28 days after the second AZD1222 dose. The CDR3 region is CASSTTGDQGYTF. The DNA for the CDR3 is TGTGCCAGCAGCACGACAGGGGATCAGGGCTACACCTTC.